These 16 T cell receptor beta chains originate from one sample sequenced in a study of cytomegalovirus exposure and HLA in healthy donors (dated by TCRdb to the late 2010s). Library creation used the immunoSEQ multiplex PCR assay. The clones in this table, taken by TCRdb from immuneACCESS, are in-frame only. Not every clone is retained; where verified, under half of the shortfall comes from an unresolved V gene, and the cause of the rest is unknown. The sample profile shows 120,000 or so clones; 89% of them were found once. 2% to 2.5% of the sample is in the top ten clones. The sample taken for sequencing was PBMCs. The receptor set was obtained from a young woman in good health and CMV-seronegative.

The chain recombines TRBV6-5 with TRBJ2-3, with a possible D match to TRBD1 (6 bases). The CDR3 has 14 residues. V was shortened by 7 bases and J by 6 bases, with 17 bases between the two germline ends. From germline, CDR1 is MNHEY and CDR2 SVGAGI. The CDR3 is CASTEQGIGDTQYF. Written as DNA, the CDR3 is TGTGCCAGCACCGAACAGGGTATCGGGGATACGCAGTATTTT.

V gene TRBV5-1 combines with J gene TRBJ2-3; D is perhaps TRBD2 (6 bases). From germline, CDR1 is SGHRS and CDR2 YFSETQ. Trimming shortened V by 2 bases and J by 6 bases, and 13 bases separated the two germline ends. The CDR3 has 14 residues. The chain's CDR3 is CASSFIGGEDTQYF. In DNA, the CDR3 is TGCGCCAGCAGCTTTATCGGGGGAGAGGATACGCAGTATTTT.

The chain couples TRBV28 to TRBJ2-7; a possible D gene is TRBD2 (5 bases). The CDR3 spans 12 residues. The V end lost 5 bases, the J end lost 3 bases, and 8 bases lay between the germline ends. From germline, CDR1 is MDHEN and CDR2 SYDVKM. As DNA, the CDR3 is TGTGCCAGCAGTCTGGCGGGCTACGAGCAGTACTTC. This sequence encodes CASSLAGYEQYF.

Only a few counts were recorded for this clone. The chain uses TRBV4-2 and TRBJ2-3; 7 positions agree with TRBD2. This CDR3 is 15 amino acids long. The V gene end was trimmed by 4 bases and the J gene end by 5 bases; junction bases not matched to a gene: 9. Germline V CDR1 and CDR2: LGHNA, YNFKEQ. The CDR3, as DNA: TGTGCCAGCAGCCTATCTAGCGGCGGGGGAGATACGCAGTATTTT. Translated, it gives CASSLSSGGGDTQYF.

This sequence joins TRBV5-1 and TRBJ1-2; 8 bases are shared with TRBD1. The CDR3 totals 14 residues. Germline CDR1 reads SGHRS; CDR2 reads YFSETQ. The V gene end was trimmed by 0 bases and the J gene end by 6 bases; junction bases not matched to a gene: 4. The CDR3 loop is CASSLESGGDGYTF. Written as DNA, the CDR3 is TGCGCCAGCAGCTTGGAGTCAGGGGGCGATGGCTACACCTTC.

CDR3 sequence (DNA): TGTGCCAGCAGCCTGACAGGGGATGGGGAGACCCAGTACTTC. This codes for CASSLTGDGETQYF. This chain uses TRBV27 with TRBJ2-5; 8 bases match TRBD1. V trimming: 6 bases; J trimming: 5 bases; junction bases outside the gene matches: 8. The CDR3 is 14 amino acids. Germline loops: CDR1 MNHEY, CDR2 SMNVEV (reference sequence).

This chain joins TRBV19 and TRBJ2-1; maybe TRBD2 (5 bases). The CDR3 is made up of 15 amino acids. From germline, CDR1 is LNHDA and CDR2 SQIVND (reference sequence). V was trimmed by 5 bases and J by 5 bases, leaving 16 bases between them. CDR3: CASSFTAGRHNEQFF. Here the CDR3 DNA reads TGTGCCAGTAGTTTCACGGCGGGTCGGCACAATGAGCAGTTCTTC.

The rearrangement uses TRBV10-1 and TRBJ2-7; 8 bases line up with TRBD2. V trimming: 5 bases; J trimming: 3 bases; junction bases outside the gene matches: 3. From germline, CDR1 is WNHNN and CDR2 SYGVQD (reference sequence). The CDR3 is 13 amino acids. In DNA, the CDR3 is TGCGCCAGCAGTAACAGCGGGGGCTACGAGCAGTACTTC. Its translation: CASSNSGGYEQYF.

V and J are TRBV18 and TRBJ2-2, with D tentatively TRBD2 (6 bases). Germline V lookup: CDR1 KGHSH, CDR2 LQKENI. The CDR3 is 18 amino acids. Trimming stripped 1 base from V and 5 bases from J, with 20 bases between. This CDR3 is CASSPRGSTGVYTGELFF. The CDR3 DNA sequence: TGTGCCAGCTCACCACGAGGCTCGACGGGAGTATATACCGGGGAGCTGTTTTTT.

This chain links TRBV29-1 with TRBJ1-1; 9 nucleotides line up with TRBD1. Germline CDR1 reads SQVTM; CDR2 reads ANQGSEA. The length of the CDR3 is 12 residues. The V segment lost 6 bases and the J segment 9 bases; nucleotides outside the gene matches: 8. Written as DNA, the CDR3 is TGCAGCGTGTTAACAGGGGGCCCACAAGCTTTCTTT. Residues: CSVLTGGPQAFF.

CDR3 DNA sequence: TGTGCCAGCAGCTCCGCGGGACTGGGATACGAGCAGTACTTC. The encoded protein is CASSSAGLGYEQYF. This chain connects TRBV5-4 to TRBJ2-7; tentatively, D is TRBD2 (6 bases). The germline gives CDR1 SGHNT, CDR2 YYREEE (reference sequence). V gave up 3 bases and J gave up 4 bases, with 14 bases separating them. The CDR3 extends over 14 amino acids.

The V call is TRBV27, the J call TRBJ1-2, with 10 bases fitting TRBD1. The CDR3 is 14 residues long. Per the germline V gene, CDR1 is MNHEY and CDR2 is SMNVEV (reference sequence). V dropped 5 bases and J dropped 4; count of bases not matched to a gene: 4. CDR3 loop: CASSPTGGAYGYTF. The CDR3 nucleotides are TGTGCCAGCAGTCCGACAGGGGGCGCCTATGGCTACACCTTC.

This chain joins TRBV5-1 and TRBJ1-5; D perhaps matches TRBD1 (5 bases). Germline V gene sequence: CDR1 SGHRS, CDR2 YFSETQ. With 0 bases removed from V and 5 bases from J, the gap between germline ends came to 9 bases. There are 14 residues in the CDR3. This chain's CDR3 is CASSLAGGDQPQHF. CDR3 coding DNA: TGCGCCAGCAGCTTGGCCGGAGGGGATCAGCCCCAGCATTTT.

This chain uses TRBV4-1 with TRBJ2-4, with TRBD2 matching over 10 bases. The CDR3 is made up of 18 amino acids. The germline V gene encodes CDR1 MGHRA and CDR2 YSYEKL. The trim removed 2 bases at V and 1 base at J, leaving 8 bases unmatched. DNA of the CDR3: TGCGCCAGCAGCCAACCTAGCGGGAGTCTCCTGGCCAAAAACATTCAGTACTTC. It specifies CASSQPSGSLLAKNIQYF.

The CDR3 protein is CASRTSGSTDTQYF. The DNA for the CDR3 is TGCGCCAGCCGGACTAGCGGGAGCACAGATACGCAGTATTTT. The gene calls are TRBV5-1 and TRBJ2-3, with 11 bases fitting TRBD2. V lost 7 bases, J lost 0 bases, and 1 base stayed unmatched. Germline V CDR1 and CDR2: SGHRS, YFSETQ. CDR3 length equals 14 residues.

J is TRBJ2-1 and V is TRBV6-5; 9 nucleotides agree with TRBD2. The length of the CDR3 is 15 residues. With V trimmed by 5 bases and J by 4 bases, 6 bases remained unmatched. Germline values: CDR1 MNHEY, CDR2 SVGAGI. CDR3 coding DNA: TGTGCCAGCAGTGTTACTAGCGGGCAATACAATGAGCAGTTCTTC. Its translation: CASSVTSGQYNEQFF.